The next 23 T cell receptor beta chains were all read from a single sample in a study of shared clonotypes between healthy human individuals. TCRdb keeps only in-frame clones here, not all; method: immunoSEQ multiplex PCR. This table holds millions of clones, less than 95% found once. As defined, naive CD8 cells were CD45RO-negative and positively selected for CCR7, with terminally differentiated effector memory CD45RA+ cells excluded. The sequencing sample was made of naive CD8+ T cells sorted from blood. The receptor set was obtained from a man in his late teens or twenties in good health.

This chain links TRBV10-3 with TRBJ2-7; the D call may be TRBD1 or TRBD2 (5 bases each). Trimming shortened V by 3 bases and J by 0 bases, and 12 bases separated the two germline ends. Germline lookup yields CDR1 ENHRY and CDR2 SYGVKD. CDR3 length: 15 residues. CDR3: CAISEGTLNSYEQYF. DNA for the CDR3: TGTGCCATCAGTGAAGGGACGTTGAACTCCTACGAGCAGTACTTC.

With respect to this clone: At one boundary the junction diverges from the germline segment, which might be a read error. This chain uses TRBV4-1 with TRBJ1-1, with D perhaps TRBD1 (5 bases). This CDR3 has 15 residues. Germline V gene lookup returns CDR1 MGHRA and CDR2 YSYEKL. In DNA form, the CDR3 reads TGCGCCAGCAGCCAAGAACGCAGGGTGAATACTGAAGCTTTCTTT. It specifies CASSQERRVNTEAFF.

The chain links TRBV14 to TRBJ2-1; tentative D call: TRBD1 (6 bases). Germline V lookup: CDR1 SGHDN, CDR2 FVKESK. The CDR3 is 15 residues long. V shed 3 bases and J shed 7 bases, with 16 bases lying between them. CDR3 in DNA: TGTGCCAGCAGCCATCCCAGGGGATCAGCGAATGAGCAGTTCTTC. Translating gives CASSHPRGSANEQFF. The whole variable domain, filled in from reference TRBV14 and TRBJ2-1, reads EAGVTQFPSHSVIEKGQTVTLRCDPISGHDNLYWYRRVMGKEIKFLLHFVKESKQDESGMPNNRFLAERTGGTYSTLKVQPAELEDSGVYFCASSHPRGSANEQFFGPGTRLTVL.

The chain joins TRBV25-1 to TRBJ2-4, with a weak D call TRBD1 (6 bases). The CDR3 is made up of 15 amino acids. V was clipped by 2 bases and J by 5 bases, with 13 bases between them. CDR1 MGHDK and CDR2 SYGVNS come from the germline V gene. This CDR3 reads CASSEGTPGENIQYF. The DNA for the CDR3 is TGTGCCAGCAGTGAAGGGACACCCGGGGAAAACATTCAGTACTTC.

This chain connects TRBV5-8 to TRBJ2-2, with TRBD1 identical over 7 bases. Germline trimming cut 4 bases from V and 3 bases from J; bases unmatched to any gene: 6. Germline V gene lookup returns CDR1 SGHTS and CDR2 YDEGEE. The CDR3 loop spans 15 amino acids. The CDR3 spells CASSLGQIDTGELFF. In DNA form, the CDR3 reads TGTGCCAGCAGCCTGGGACAGATTGACACCGGGGAGCTGTTTTTT.

The CDR3 region has the DNA TGTGCCAGCAGTTACGCGACCGGGACAGGGTTTGAAAAACTGTTTTTT. Amino acids: CASSYATGTGFEKLFF. The rearrangement links TRBV6-5 to TRBJ1-4, with 9 bases fitting TRBD1. Germline trimming cut 2 bases from V and 7 bases from J; bases unmatched to any gene: 8. The CDR3 length is 16 residues. Per germline, CDR1 MNHEY and CDR2 SVGAGI.

V is TRBV4-2 and J is TRBJ2-7; a possible D gene is TRBD2 (6 bases). With 1 base removed from V and 2 bases from J, the gap between germline ends came to 15 bases. Germline values: CDR1 LGHNA, CDR2 YNFKEQ. This CDR3 contains 16 residues. The DNA for the CDR3 is TGTGCCAGCAGCCAAGTTGGAGGGGACGGAGCCTACGAGCAGTACTTC. This sequence encodes CASSQVGGDGAYEQYF.

The chain combines TRBV9 with TRBJ1-1, with 8 bases fitting TRBD1. The CDR3 runs 13 residues. Germline assignment: CDR1 SGDLS and CDR2 YYNGEE. J gave up 11 bases and V 3 bases, and 9 bases lay outside the gene matches. This chain's CDR3 is CASSDGQGLGAFF. CDR3 coding DNA: TGTGCCAGCAGCGACGGACAGGGCCTAGGGGCTTTCTTT.

This chain links TRBV6-5 with TRBJ1-3; TRBD1 matches at 11 bases. J lost 4 bases, V lost 2 bases, and 1 base had no gene match. This CDR3 spans 15 amino acids. CDR1 is MNHEY and CDR2 is SVGAGI in the germline V gene. CDR3 DNA: TGTGCCAGCAGTTACGGACAGGGGGCAGGAAACACCATATATTTT. Encoded protein: CASSYGQGAGNTIYF.

The J gene is TRBJ2-1, the V gene TRBV5-4, with unresolved D. Germline loops: CDR1 SGHNT, CDR2 YYREEE (reference sequence). Trimming took 2 bases from V and 0 from J, leaving 12 bases between them. This CDR3 has 16 residues. CDR3: CASSLDLGSSYNEQFF. The CDR3 DNA sequence: TGTGCCAGCAGCTTAGATCTGGGAAGCTCCTACAATGAGCAGTTCTTC. Full variable domain (missing parts from reference TRBV5-4 and TRBJ2-1): ETGVTQSPTHLIKTRGQQVTLRCSSQSGHNTVSWYQQALGQGPQFIFQYYREEENGRGNFPPRFSGLQFPNYSSELNVNALELDDSALYLCASSLDLGSSYNEQFFGPGTRLTVL.

The chain couples TRBV30 to TRBJ2-3; 9 nucleotides agree with TRBD2. V lost 3 bases to trimming and J lost 6 bases; unmatched junction nucleotides: 13. The germline V gene has CDR1 GTSNPN and CDR2 SVGIG (reference sequence). This CDR3 spans 16 amino acids. For the CDR3, the DNA is TGTGCCTGGAGCCTAATAGCGGGAGCCACCGGGGATACGCAGTATTTT. It specifies CAWSLIAGATGDTQYF.

The chain is built from TRBV19 and TRBJ1-1, with 7 bases that match TRBD1. The CDR3 has 14 amino acids. The germline V gene encodes CDR1 LNHDA and CDR2 SQIVND (reference sequence). Germline trimming cut 7 bases from V and 7 bases from J; bases unmatched to any gene: 12. CDR3 nucleotide sequence: TGTGCCAGTAATCCTGGGACAGACACAGATGAAGCTTTCTTT. Encoded protein: CASNPGTDTDEAFF.

This chain joins TRBV15 and TRBJ2-1, with a weak D call TRBD2 (6 bases). Germline V gene lookup returns CDR1 LNHNV and CDR2 YYDKDF (reference sequence). Trimming took 7 bases from V and 1 from J, leaving 20 bases between them. The CDR3 spans 17 residues. The CDR3 region is CATNPLGSGASYNEQFF. The CDR3 nucleotides are TGTGCCACCAACCCGTTGGGTAGCGGCGCTTCCTACAATGAGCAGTTCTTC. Filled out from reference TRBV15 and TRBJ2-1, the complete variable domain reads DAMVIQNPRYQVTQFGKPVTLSCSQTLNHNVMYWYQQKSSQAPKLLFHYYDKDFNNEADTPDNFQSRRPNTSFCFLDIRSPGLGDTAMYLCATNPLGSGASYNEQFFGPGTRLTVL.

Turning to this clone: Other DNA sequences in the sample encode the same CDR3. The chain uses TRBV4-1 and TRBJ1-1, with a tentative D call TRBD1 (6 bases). The CDR3 has 15 amino acids. The ends were cut back, 0 bases at V and 1 base at J, with 9 bases in the middle. Germline V lookup: CDR1 MGHRA, CDR2 YSYEKL. CDR3 DNA: TGCGCCAGCAGCCAAGATCCAGGGGCGAACACTGAAGCTTTCTTT. It encodes CASSQDPGANTEAFF.

V is TRBV30 and J is TRBJ2-5; either TRBD1 or TRBD2 may fit D (5 bases each). The CDR3 totals 15 residues. Germline CDR1 reads GTSNPN; CDR2 reads SVGIG (reference sequence). Trimming left V 4 bases short and J 5 bases short, with 20 bases between. This CDR3 reads CAWTAGHRWGETQYF. CDR3 in DNA: TGTGCCTGGACCGCCGGTCACAGGTGGGGGGAGACCCAGTACTTC.

This clone was counted once. The chain recombines TRBV12-5 with TRBJ2-5; D not resolved. Germline CDR1 and CDR2: LGHNT and FRNRAP. Trimming cost V 7 bases and J 5 bases, with 20 bases left between them. The CDR3 is made up of 15 amino acids. In DNA form, the CDR3 reads TGTGCTAGTGCCCCCCGAGGAAGTTTTAGGGAGACCCAGTACTTC. Translating gives CASAPRGSFRETQYF.

This chain joins TRBV4-1 and TRBJ2-7; maybe TRBD2 (6 bases). The CDR3 has 13 amino acids. Trimming shortened V by 2 bases and J by 7 bases, and 12 bases separated the two germline ends. Germline CDR1 and CDR2: MGHRA and YSYEKL. The CDR3, as DNA: TGCGCCAGCAGCCAACTGGAGGGTGGGGAGCAGTACTTC. Translated, it gives CASSQLEGGEQYF.

The chain links TRBV14 to TRBJ1-3, with D perhaps TRBD1 (5 bases). In germline, CDR1 is SGHDN, CDR2 FVKESK. V was shortened by 0 bases and J by 2 bases, with 14 bases between the two germline ends. The CDR3 spans 17 residues. CDR3 in DNA: TGTGCCAGCAGCCAAGATAAGGGGAGTCGAGCTGGAAACACCATATATTTT. Its translation: CASSQDKGSRAGNTIYF.

The chain is built from TRBV30 and TRBJ1-1; TRBD1 matches 7 bases. J was trimmed by 5 bases and V by 8 bases; bases with no gene match: 8. The CDR3 has 12 residues. Per germline, CDR1 GTSNPN and CDR2 SVGIG (reference sequence). The CDR3 sequence: CAMTDRSTEAFF. In nucleotides, the CDR3 is TGTGCCATGACGGACAGGTCGACTGAAGCTTTCTTT.

This sequence joins TRBV29-1 and TRBJ2-7, with D perhaps matching TRBD1 (6 bases). The germline V and J ends were trimmed by 1 base and 3 bases, with 13 bases remaining between them. The CDR3 has 14 residues. From germline, CDR1 is SQVTM and CDR2 ANQGSEA. The CDR3 bases are TGCAGCGTTGAAGGTGCTGGGACATACTACGAGCAGTACTTC. Its protein product is CSVEGAGTYYEQYF.

V gene TRBV10-3 combines with J gene TRBJ1-3, with 12 bases identical to TRBD1. The CDR3 has 15 residues. Germline CDR1 is ENHRY and CDR2 is SYGVKD. V shed 7 bases, J shed 4 bases, and the junction held 5 bases outside the gene matches. This CDR3 is CAITPGQGAGNTIYF. CDR3 DNA sequence: TGTGCCATCACCCCGGGACAGGGGGCCGGAAACACCATATATTTT.

Regarding this clone: Other DNA sequences within the sample encode an identical CDR3. V gene TRBV19 combines with J gene TRBJ1-6; D remains ambiguous. CDR3 length equals 13 residues. The V end lost 8 bases, the J end lost 2 bases, and 7 bases lay between the germline ends. Germline V CDR1 and CDR2: LNHDA, SQIVND (reference sequence). CDR3 nucleotide sequence: TGTGCCAGTGCAGGAGCCTATAATTCACCCCTCCACTTT. Amino acid sequence: CASAGAYNSPLHF.

This chain uses TRBV12-5 with TRBJ1-5, with 7 bases matching TRBD1. Germline V gene lookup returns CDR1 LGHNT and CDR2 FRNRAP. The CDR3 is 14 residues long. V lost 5 bases to trimming and J lost 7 bases; unmatched junction nucleotides: 8. The CDR3 DNA is TGTGCTAGTGGTCCAACAGGGGTCTGGCAGCCCCAGCATTTT. This encodes CASGPTGVWQPQHF.